This T cell receptor beta chain came from a study of response to subunit inactivated influenza vaccine. Study-wide results and limits: Authors proposed each seasonal influenza vaccination draws in few new T cells.

This clonotype was recorded a few times. Its antigen remains unidentified. MiXCR was run by TCRdb on the RT-PCR reads, yielding one entry per CDR3 protein. This table holds hundreds of thousands of distinct CDR3 sequences, 16% found once. The V gene's germline CDR1 is SGHAT and CDR2 FQNNGV. This CDR3 is built from 15 residues. The V gene end was trimmed by 4 bases and the J gene end by 5 bases; junction bases not matched to a gene: 5. The input for sequencing was CD4+ T cells sorted from PBMCs, taken roughly 24 months after vaccination. J is TRBJ2-7 and V is TRBV11-2; TRBD2 matches 13 bases. The receptor comes from a man between 50 and 69 years old who received an inactivated influenza vaccine. This CDR3 is CASSSLAGGPHEQYF. The CDR3 DNA sequence: TGTGCCAGCAGCTCACTAGCGGGAGGGCCTCACGAGCAGTACTTC. The full variable domain, completed using reference TRBV11-2 and TRBJ2-7, is EAGVAQSPRYKIIEKRQSVAFWCNPISGHATLYWYQQILGQGPKLLIQFQNNGVVDDSQLPKDRFSAERLKGVDSTLKIQPAKLEDSAVYLCASSSLAGGPHEQYFGPGTRLTVT.